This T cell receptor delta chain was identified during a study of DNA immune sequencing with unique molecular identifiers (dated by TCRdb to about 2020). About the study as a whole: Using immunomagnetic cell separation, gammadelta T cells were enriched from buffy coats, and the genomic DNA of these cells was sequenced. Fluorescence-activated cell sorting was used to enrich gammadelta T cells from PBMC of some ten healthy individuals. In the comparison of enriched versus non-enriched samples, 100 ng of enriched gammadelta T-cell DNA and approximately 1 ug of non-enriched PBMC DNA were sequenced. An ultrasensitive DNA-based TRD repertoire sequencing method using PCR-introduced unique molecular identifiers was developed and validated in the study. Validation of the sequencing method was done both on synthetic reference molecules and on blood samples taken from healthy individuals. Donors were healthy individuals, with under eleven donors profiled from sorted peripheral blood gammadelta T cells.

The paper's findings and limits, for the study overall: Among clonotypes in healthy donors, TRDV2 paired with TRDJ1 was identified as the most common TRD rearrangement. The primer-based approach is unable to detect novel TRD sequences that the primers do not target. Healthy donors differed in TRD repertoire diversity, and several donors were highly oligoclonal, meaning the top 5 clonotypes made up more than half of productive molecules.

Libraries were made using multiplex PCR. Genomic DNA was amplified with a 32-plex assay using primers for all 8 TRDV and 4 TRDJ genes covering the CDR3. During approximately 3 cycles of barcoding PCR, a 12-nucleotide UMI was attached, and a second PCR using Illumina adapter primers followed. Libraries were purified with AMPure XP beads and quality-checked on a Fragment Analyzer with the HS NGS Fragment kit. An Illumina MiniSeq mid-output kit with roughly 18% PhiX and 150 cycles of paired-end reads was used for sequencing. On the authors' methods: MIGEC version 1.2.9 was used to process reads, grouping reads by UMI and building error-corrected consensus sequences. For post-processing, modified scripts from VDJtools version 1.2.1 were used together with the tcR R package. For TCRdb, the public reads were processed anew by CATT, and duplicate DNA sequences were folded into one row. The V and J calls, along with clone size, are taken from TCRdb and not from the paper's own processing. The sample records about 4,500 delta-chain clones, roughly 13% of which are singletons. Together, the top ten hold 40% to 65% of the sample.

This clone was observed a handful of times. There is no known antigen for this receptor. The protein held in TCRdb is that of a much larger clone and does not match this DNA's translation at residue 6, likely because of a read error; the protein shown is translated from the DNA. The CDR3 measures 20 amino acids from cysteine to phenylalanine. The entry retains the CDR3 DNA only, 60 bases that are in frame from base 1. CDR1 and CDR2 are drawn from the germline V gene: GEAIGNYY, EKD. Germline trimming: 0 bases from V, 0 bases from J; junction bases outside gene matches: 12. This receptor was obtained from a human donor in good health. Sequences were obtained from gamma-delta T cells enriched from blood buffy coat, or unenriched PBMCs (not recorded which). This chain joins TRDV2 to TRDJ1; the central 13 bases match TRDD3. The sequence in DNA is TGTGCCTGTGACACCCTCGCTACTGGGGGATACGGAGGGTACACCGATAAACTCATCTTT. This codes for CACDTLATGGYGGYTDKLIF.